Below, 24 T cell receptor beta chains from the same sample are listed, as sequenced in a study of T cell responses to AZD1222 COVID-19 vaccine. The table came from immunoSEQ multiplex PCR; TCRdb's copy has only in-frame clones and leaves some out. The sample has about 120,000 clones, 87% seen once. The source was peripheral blood, collected on day 0 of AZD1222 vaccination. These receptors all come from an adult in good health.

In its sample, this clone was seen a few times. V gene TRBV27 combines with J gene TRBJ2-6; no firm D call. Germline V lookup: CDR1 MNHEY, CDR2 SMNVEV (reference sequence). The CDR3 has 11 amino acids. With 8 bases removed from V and 5 bases from J, the gap between germline ends came to 4 bases. CDR3 region: CASGRANVLTF. In DNA, the CDR3 is TGTGCCAGCGGGAGGGCCAACGTCCTGACTTTC.

This sequence joins TRBV10-3 and TRBJ2-3, with D possibly being TRBD1 or TRBD2 (7 bases each). V lost 4 bases to trimming and J lost 6 bases, with 20 bases between them. This CDR3 spans 16 amino acids. Germline assignment: CDR1 ENHRY and CDR2 SYGVKD. The CDR3 reads CAISGDRQGGWDTQYF. The CDR3 bases are TGTGCCATCAGTGGGGACCGACAGGGAGGGTGGGATACGCAGTATTTT.

The chain links TRBV6-5 to TRBJ2-1; TRBD2 aligns across 9 bases. The length of the CDR3 is 14 residues. Germline-derived CDR1 and CDR2 are MNHEY and SVGAGI. V shed 10 bases and J 1 base; nucleotides not matched to a gene: 5. For the CDR3, the DNA is TGTGCCACCGGGGCGGGAGGGTCCTACAATGAGCAGTTCTTC. This encodes CATGAGGSYNEQFF.

J is TRBJ2-3 and V is TRBV7-9; D is unresolved. Germline loops: CDR1 SEHNR, CDR2 FQNEAQ (reference sequence). This CDR3 spans 14 amino acids. V shed 1 base and J shed 6 bases, with 11 bases lying between them. Written as DNA, the CDR3 is TGTGCCAGCAGCTTAGGGGCCCGTGGGGATACGCAGTATTTT. Protein sequence: CASSLGARGDTQYF.

This rearrangement joins TRBV7-9 to TRBJ1-4, with a possible D match to TRBD1 (6 bases). Germline-derived CDR1 and CDR2 are SEHNR and FQNEAQ (reference sequence). V was clipped by 1 base and J by 7 bases, with 10 bases between them. CDR3 size: 14 residues. The CDR3 reads CASSLGQGREKLFF. CDR3 DNA sequence: TGTGCCAGCAGCTTAGGGCAGGGGCGTGAAAAACTGTTTTTT.

The J gene is TRBJ1-3, the V gene TRBV7-9; unclear D gene. The V gene's germline CDR1 is SEHNR and CDR2 FQNEAQ (reference sequence). Trimming pared 7 bases from V and 0 bases from J, leaving 10 bases between. This CDR3 has 14 amino acids. CDR3 region: CASTWGSSGNTIYF. The CDR3 DNA is TGTGCCAGCACTTGGGGAAGCTCTGGAAACACCATATATTTT. The variable domain in full, with the rest retrieved from reference TRBV7-9 and TRBJ1-3, is DTGVSQNPRHKITKRGQNVTFRCDPISEHNRLYWYRQTLGQGPEFLTYFQNEAQLEKSRLLSDRFSAERPKGSFSTLEIQRTEQGDSAMYLCASTWGSSGNTIYFGEGSWLTVV.

This clone was counted once. The chain couples TRBV18 to TRBJ1-3; D remains unclear. The V end was cut by 6 bases, the J end by 0 bases, with 21 bases between. This CDR3 has 18 residues. Germline CDR1 reads KGHSH; CDR2 reads LQKENI. CDR3 protein: CASSTTPNSAISGNTIYF. DNA for the CDR3: TGTGCCAGCTCCACCACCCCTAACAGCGCAATCTCTGGAAACACCATATATTTT.

V and J are TRBV10-3 and TRBJ1-2; the D is unclear. Germline V lookup: CDR1 ENHRY, CDR2 SYGVKD. The germline V and J ends were trimmed by 2 bases and 5 bases, with 9 bases remaining between them. The CDR3 has 13 amino acids. The DNA of the CDR3 is TGTGCCATCAGTGAGAACGTAGGTTATGGCTACACCTTC. Its translation is CAISENVGYGYTF.

V is TRBV6-5 and J is TRBJ2-1, with 8 positions matching TRBD2. The germline CDR1 and CDR2 sequences are MNHEY and SVGAGI. The CDR3 length is 15 residues. J lost 9 bases, V lost 0 bases, and 7 bases had no gene match. The chain's CDR3 is CASSYSREGLREQFF. The DNA for the CDR3 is TGTGCCAGCAGTTACTCCCGGGAGGGGTTGCGTGAGCAGTTCTTC.

The chain uses TRBV5-4 and TRBJ2-5; D possibly corresponds to TRBD1 (6 bases). The CDR3 covers 13 residues. Per germline, CDR1 SGHNT and CDR2 YYREEE (reference sequence). V gave up 4 bases and J gave up 0 bases, with 7 bases separating them. CDR3 loop: CASSRTDQETQYF. DNA for the CDR3: TGTGCCAGCAGCCGGACAGACCAAGAGACCCAGTACTTC.

V and J are TRBV9 and TRBJ2-1, with 7 bases that match TRBD2. The CDR3 has 16 residues. Looked up from germline, CDR1 is SGDLS and CDR2 is YYNGEE. Germline trimming cut 0 bases from V and 1 base from J; bases unmatched to any gene: 4. CDR3 in amino acids: CASSVGLADSYNEQFF. The CDR3 nucleotides are TGTGCCAGCAGCGTAGGGCTAGCGGATTCCTACAATGAGCAGTTCTTC.

V gene TRBV9 combines with J gene TRBJ2-1; 15 bases line up with TRBD2. The CDR3 totals 18 residues. Germline values: CDR1 SGDLS, CDR2 YYNGEE. Trimming cost V 3 bases and J 2 bases; bases outside gene matches: 6. The CDR3 protein is CASSAGLAGGPTYNEQFF. In DNA form, the CDR3 reads TGTGCCAGCAGCGCTGGACTAGCGGGAGGGCCAACCTACAATGAGCAGTTCTTC. The whole variable domain, filled in from reference TRBV9 and TRBJ2-1, reads DSGVTQTPKHLITATGQRVTLRCSPRSGDLSVYWYQQSLDQGLQFLIQYYNGEERAKGNILERFSAQQFPDLHSELNLSSLELGDSALYFCASSAGLAGGPTYNEQFFGPGTRLTVL.

In the case of this clone: Relative to the germline gene, one junction end is altered; a read error may explain this. In DNA form, the CDR3 reads TGTGCCACCAGGGGCTGGGGAGACAGCCCTACAACCTTT. It encodes CATRGWGDSPTTF. The chain is built from TRBV15 and TRBJ1-1; a weak D match, TRBD1 (5 bases). The length of the CDR3 is 13 residues. Germline CDR1 is LNHNV and CDR2 is YYDKDF (reference sequence).

Written as DNA, the CDR3 is TGTGCCAGCAGTTTATATTCTGCGGGATCCTACAATGAGCAGTTCTTC. Translated: CASSLYSAGSYNEQFF. V usage is TRBV28 and J usage is TRBJ2-1; weak D call: TRBD2 (6 bases). V was pared by 1 base and J by 1 base, with 11 bases between. The CDR3 length is 16 residues. Germline V CDR1 and CDR2: MDHEN, SYDVKM.

This chain links TRBV6-2 or TRBV6-3 with TRBJ1-4; 7 nucleotides agree with TRBD1. The length of the CDR3 is 14 residues. V was clipped by 5 bases and J by 8 bases; unmatched bases: 8. Per germline, CDR1 MNHEY and CDR2 SVGEGT. CDR3 in amino acids: CASSQGTVEEKLFF. CDR3 in DNA: TGTGCCAGCAGTCAAGGGACAGTAGAGGAAAAACTGTTTTTT.

The CDR3 nucleotides read TGCAGCGCCTCCGTGCAAGAGACCCAGTACTTC. Translating it yields CSASVQETQYF. The chain has TRBV29-1 and TRBJ2-5; D gene unclear. Trimming took off 7 bases at V and 2 bases at J, with 8 bases between the two ends. Germline V CDR1 and CDR2: SQVTM, ANQGSEA. The length of the CDR3 is 11 residues. The variable domain in full, with the rest retrieved from reference TRBV29-1 and TRBJ2-5, is SAVISQKPSRDICQRGTSLTIQCQVDSQVTMMFWYRQQPGQSLTLIATANQGSEATYESGFVIDKFPISRPNLTFSTLTVSNMSPEDSSIYLCSASVQETQYFGPGTRLLVL.

The V and J genes are TRBV18 and TRBJ1-1; TRBD1 aligns across 8 bases. CDR1 and CDR2 from the germline V gene are KGHSH and LQKENI. V trimming: 2 bases; J trimming: 3 bases; junction bases outside the gene matches: 5. This CDR3 spans 15 amino acids. CDR3 region: CASSPRQGIDTEAFF. CDR3 in DNA: TGTGCCAGCTCACCAAGACAGGGGATCGACACTGAAGCTTTCTTT.

V and J are TRBV24-1 and TRBJ2-7; TRBD2 matches at 10 bases. The V gene's germline CDR1 is KGHDR and CDR2 SFDVKD. This CDR3 spans 16 amino acids. J was trimmed by 0 bases and V by 3 bases; bases with no gene match: 4. The CDR3 bases are TGTGCCACCAGTGATGGGGGGACTAGCGTCTCCTACGAGCAGTACTTC. Translated: CATSDGGTSVSYEQYF.

The chain employs TRBV28 and TRBJ2-5; 11 positions agree with TRBD1. The J segment lost 5 bases and the V segment lost 6 bases, leaving 8 bases of the junction unmatched. This CDR3 region has 15 residues. Germline V gene data show CDR1 as MDHEN and CDR2 as SYDVKM. The CDR3 is CASRTDRGLGETQYF. For the CDR3, the DNA is TGTGCCAGCAGAACGGACAGGGGGCTTGGGGAGACCCAGTACTTC.

The CDR3 DNA reads TGCGCCAGCAGCCAAGTCCTGCTAGCAAGTGAGCAGTTCTTC. Translating it yields CASSQVLLASEQFF. V and J are TRBV4-3 and TRBJ2-1; tentative D call: TRBD2 (5 bases). Germline V gene sequence: CDR1 LGHNA, CDR2 YSLEER. The CDR3 is 14 amino acids. V shed 1 base and J shed 9 bases, with 13 bases lying between them.

The chain combines TRBV6-2 or TRBV6-3 with TRBJ2-5; possible D gene TRBD1, 5 bases. CDR1 and CDR2 from the germline V gene are MNHEY and SVGEGT. The CDR3 spans 15 residues. V lost 0 bases to trimming and J lost 3 bases, with 11 bases between them. CDR3 coding DNA: TGTGCCAGCAGTTACTCCCGCAGGGTCGAAGAGACCCAGTACTTC. Translating it yields CASSYSRRVEETQYF.

This chain connects TRBV11-2 to TRBJ1-5; TRBD1 matches 9 bases. The CDR3 loop spans 14 amino acids. Germline loops: CDR1 SGHAT, CDR2 FQNNGV. The junction had 4 bases not matched to a gene; V was cut back by 6 bases and J by 4 bases. CDR3 protein: CASSGQGLNQPQHF. DNA of the CDR3: TGTGCCAGCAGTGGACAGGGGCTTAATCAGCCCCAGCATTTT.

The chain carries TRBV5-6 and TRBJ1-2, with 9 bases fitting TRBD1. The CDR3 runs to 16 residues. The junction had 9 bases not matched to a gene; V was cut back by 4 bases and J by 2 bases. Germline loops: CDR1 SGHDT, CDR2 YYEEEE. CDR3 nucleotides: TGTGCCAGCAGCCCGCCCCCCGGACAGGGGAACTATGGCTACACCTTC. Translated: CASSPPPGQGNYGYTF. Supplemented by reference TRBV5-6 and TRBJ1-2, the full variable domain reads DAGVTQSPTHLIKTRGQQVTLRCSPKSGHDTVSWYQQALGQGPQFIFQYYEEEERQRGNFPDRFSGHQFPNYSSELNVNALLLGDSALYLCASSPPPGQGNYGYTFGSGTRLTVV.

This clone showed up just a few times. An end of the junction differs from the germline gene, which may be a read error. This chain links TRBV5-4 with TRBJ1-4; D is undetermined. There are 12 residues in the CDR3. Germline V gene sequence: CDR1 SGHNT, CDR2 YYREEE (reference sequence). The CDR3 reads CASSLDWSSTVF. CDR3 sequence (DNA): TGTGCCAGCAGCTTGGACTGGTCTTCGACTGTTTTT.